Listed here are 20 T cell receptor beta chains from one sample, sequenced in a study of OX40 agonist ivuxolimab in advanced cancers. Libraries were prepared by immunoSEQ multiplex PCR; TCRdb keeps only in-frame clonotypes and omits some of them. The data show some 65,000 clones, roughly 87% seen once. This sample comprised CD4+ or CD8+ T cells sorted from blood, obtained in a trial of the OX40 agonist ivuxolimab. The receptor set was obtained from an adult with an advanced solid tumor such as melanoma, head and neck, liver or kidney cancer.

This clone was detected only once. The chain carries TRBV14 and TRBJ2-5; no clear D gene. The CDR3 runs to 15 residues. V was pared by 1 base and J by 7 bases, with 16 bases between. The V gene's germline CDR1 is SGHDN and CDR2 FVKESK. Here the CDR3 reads CASSQVLGRVGTQYF. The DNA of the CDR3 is TGTGCCAGCAGCCAAGTTCTCGGCCGGGTGGGGACCCAGTACTTC.

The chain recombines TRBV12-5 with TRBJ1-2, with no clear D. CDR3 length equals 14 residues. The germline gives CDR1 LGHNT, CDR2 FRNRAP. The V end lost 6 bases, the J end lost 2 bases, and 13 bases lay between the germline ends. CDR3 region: CASGNQTVNYGYTF. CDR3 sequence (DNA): TGTGCTAGTGGCAATCAGACGGTGAACTATGGCTACACCTTC.

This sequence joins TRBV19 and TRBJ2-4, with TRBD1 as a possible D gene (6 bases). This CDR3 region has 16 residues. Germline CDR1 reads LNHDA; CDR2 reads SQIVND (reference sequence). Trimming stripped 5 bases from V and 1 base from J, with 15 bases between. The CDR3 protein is CASSQGGREAKNIQYF. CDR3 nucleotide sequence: TGTGCCAGTAGTCAAGGGGGTAGGGAGGCCAAAAACATTCAGTACTTC.

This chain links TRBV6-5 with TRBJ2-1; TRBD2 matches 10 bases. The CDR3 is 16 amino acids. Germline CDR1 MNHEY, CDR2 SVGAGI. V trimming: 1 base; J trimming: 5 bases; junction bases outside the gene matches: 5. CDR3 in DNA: TGTGCCAGCAGTTACTACGGGACTAGCGCTCACAATGAGCAGTTCTTC. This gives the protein CASSYYGTSAHNEQFF.

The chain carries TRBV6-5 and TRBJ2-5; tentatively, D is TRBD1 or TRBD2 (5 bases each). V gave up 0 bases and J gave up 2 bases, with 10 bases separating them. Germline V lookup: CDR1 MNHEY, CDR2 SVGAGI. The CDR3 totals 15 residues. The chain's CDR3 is CASSYSEGRQETQYF. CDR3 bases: TGTGCCAGCAGTTACTCAGAGGGACGACAAGAGACCCAGTACTTC.

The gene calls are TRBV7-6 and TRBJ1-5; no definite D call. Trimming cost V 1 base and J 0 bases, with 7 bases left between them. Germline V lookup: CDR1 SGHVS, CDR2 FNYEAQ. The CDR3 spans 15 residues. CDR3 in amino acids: CASSLGSHSNQPQHF. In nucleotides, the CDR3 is TGTGCCAGCAGCTTAGGCAGTCATAGCAATCAGCCCCAGCATTTT.

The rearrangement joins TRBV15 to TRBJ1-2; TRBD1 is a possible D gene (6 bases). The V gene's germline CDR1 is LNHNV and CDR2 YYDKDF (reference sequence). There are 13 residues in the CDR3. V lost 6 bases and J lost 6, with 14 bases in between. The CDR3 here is CATRDGGVDGYTF. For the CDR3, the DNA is TGTGCCACCAGAGACGGGGGCGTGGATGGCTACACCTTC.

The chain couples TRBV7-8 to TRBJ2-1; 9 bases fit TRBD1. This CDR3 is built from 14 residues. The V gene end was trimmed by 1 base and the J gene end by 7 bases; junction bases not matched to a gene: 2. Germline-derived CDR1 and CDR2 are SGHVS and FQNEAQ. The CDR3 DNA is TGTGCCAGCAGCTTAGGACAGGGGGTGAATGAGCAGTTCTTC. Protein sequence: CASSLGQGVNEQFF.

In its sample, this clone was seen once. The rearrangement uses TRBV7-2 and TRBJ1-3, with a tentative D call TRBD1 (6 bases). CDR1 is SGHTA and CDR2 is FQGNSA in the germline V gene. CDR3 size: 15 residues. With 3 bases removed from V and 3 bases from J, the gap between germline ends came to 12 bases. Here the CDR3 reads CASSFIDRFGNTIYF. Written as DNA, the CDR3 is TGTGCCAGCAGCTTTATAGACAGGTTTGGAAACACCATATATTTT.

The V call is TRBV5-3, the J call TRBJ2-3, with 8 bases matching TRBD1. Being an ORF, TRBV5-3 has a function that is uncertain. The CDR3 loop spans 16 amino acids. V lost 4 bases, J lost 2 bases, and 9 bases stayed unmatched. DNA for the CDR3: TGTGCCAGAAGCACCCCCCGGGACAGGCCCACAGATACGCAGTATTTT. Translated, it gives CARSTPRDRPTDTQYF.

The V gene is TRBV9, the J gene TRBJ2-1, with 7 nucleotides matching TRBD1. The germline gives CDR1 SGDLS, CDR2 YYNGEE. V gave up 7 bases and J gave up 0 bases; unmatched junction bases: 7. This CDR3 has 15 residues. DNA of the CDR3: TGTGCCAGCGGATTGACAGGGAGCTCCTACAATGAGCAGTTCTTC. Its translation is CASGLTGSSYNEQFF. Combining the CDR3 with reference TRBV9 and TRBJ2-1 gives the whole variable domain DSGVTQTPKHLITATGQRVTLRCSPRSGDLSVYWYQQSLDQGLQFLIQYYNGEERAKGNILERFSAQQFPDLHSELNLSSLELGDSALYFCASGLTGSSYNEQFFGPGTRLTVL.

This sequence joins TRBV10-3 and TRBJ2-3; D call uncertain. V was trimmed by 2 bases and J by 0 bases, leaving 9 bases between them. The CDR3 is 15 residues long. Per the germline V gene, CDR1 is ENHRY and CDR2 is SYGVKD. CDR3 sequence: CAISEGVTSTDTQYF. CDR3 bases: TGTGCCATCAGTGAGGGGGTTACTAGCACAGATACGCAGTATTTT.

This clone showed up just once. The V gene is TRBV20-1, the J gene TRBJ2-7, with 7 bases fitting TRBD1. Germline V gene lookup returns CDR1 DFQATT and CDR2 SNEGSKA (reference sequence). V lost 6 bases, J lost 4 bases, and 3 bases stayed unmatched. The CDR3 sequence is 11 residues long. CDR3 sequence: CSAKTGYEQYF. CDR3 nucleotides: TGCAGTGCCAAGACAGGGTACGAGCAGTACTTC.

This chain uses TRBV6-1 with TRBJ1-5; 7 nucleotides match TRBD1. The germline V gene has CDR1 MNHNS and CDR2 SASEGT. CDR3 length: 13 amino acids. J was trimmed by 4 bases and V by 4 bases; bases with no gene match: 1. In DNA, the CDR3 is TGTGCCAGCAGTGCAGGGGGTAATCAGCCCCAGCATTTT. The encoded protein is CASSAGGNQPQHF.

CDR3 in amino acids: CASKNSDLLYEQYF. In DNA, the CDR3 is TGTGCCAGCAAAAATAGCGACCTTCTCTACGAGCAGTACTTC. The V call is TRBV6-6, the J call TRBJ2-7; maybe TRBD2 (5 bases). CDR3 length: 14 residues. Germline CDR1 and CDR2: MNHNY and SVGAGI (reference sequence). V dropped 7 bases and J dropped 3 bases, with 16 bases sitting between them.

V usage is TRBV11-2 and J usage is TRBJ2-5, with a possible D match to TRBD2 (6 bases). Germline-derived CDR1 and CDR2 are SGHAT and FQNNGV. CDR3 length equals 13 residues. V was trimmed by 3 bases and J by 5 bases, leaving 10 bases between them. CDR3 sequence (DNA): TGTGCCAGCAGCTTCTCGGGGGAGGAGACCCAGTACTTC. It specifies CASSFSGEETQYF.

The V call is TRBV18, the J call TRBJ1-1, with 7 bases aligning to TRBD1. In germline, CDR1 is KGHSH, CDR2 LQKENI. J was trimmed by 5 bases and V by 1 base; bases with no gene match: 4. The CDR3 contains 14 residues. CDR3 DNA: TGTGCCAGCTCACCACAGGGGGCTTGGACTGAAGCTTTCTTT. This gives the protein CASSPQGAWTEAFF.

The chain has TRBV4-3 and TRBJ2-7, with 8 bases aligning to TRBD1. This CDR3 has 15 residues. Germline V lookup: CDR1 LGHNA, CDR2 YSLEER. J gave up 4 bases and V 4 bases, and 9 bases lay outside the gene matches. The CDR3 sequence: CASSLYVTGEYEQYF. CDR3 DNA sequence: TGCGCCAGCAGCCTATACGTGACAGGGGAATACGAGCAGTACTTC.

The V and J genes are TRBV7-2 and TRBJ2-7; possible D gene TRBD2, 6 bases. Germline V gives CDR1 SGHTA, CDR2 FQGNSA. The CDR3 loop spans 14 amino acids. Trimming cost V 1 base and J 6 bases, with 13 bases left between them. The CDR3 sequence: CASSLGTKVREQYF. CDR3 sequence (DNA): TGTGCCAGCAGCTTAGGGACTAAGGTGCGCGAGCAGTACTTC.

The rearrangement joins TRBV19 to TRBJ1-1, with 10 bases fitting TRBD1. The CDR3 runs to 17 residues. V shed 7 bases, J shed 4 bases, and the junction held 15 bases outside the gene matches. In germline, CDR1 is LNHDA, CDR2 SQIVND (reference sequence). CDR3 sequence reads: CASTWSGQGVRGTEAFF. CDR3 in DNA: TGTGCCAGTACATGGTCAGGACAGGGGGTGAGGGGCACTGAAGCTTTCTTT.